The 18 T cell receptor beta chains below come from one sample, sequenced in a study of cytomegalovirus exposure and HLA in healthy donors. The PCR had 60 Vbeta and 13 Jbeta primers. The protocol was immunoSEQ multiplex PCR, while the TCRdb copy is restricted to in-frame clones and leaves out a portion. The table records about 110,000 clones, roughly 82% of them present only once. The sequenced sample was PBMCs. The receptors derive from a male donor in good health and CMV-seronegative.

The chain links TRBV19 to TRBJ2-1; D is uncertain. This CDR3 has 15 residues. Germline CDR1 and CDR2: LNHDA and SQIVND (reference sequence). The V and J ends lost 5 bases and 0 bases respectively, with 11 bases between them. The DNA of the CDR3 is TGTGCCAGTAGTCCCCGACTGGCCTCCTACAATGAGCAGTTCTTC. This sequence encodes CASSPRLASYNEQFF.

Here the CDR3 DNA reads TGTGCCAGCAGTACTAGCGGGAGAGGGACCGGGGAGCTGTTTTTT. Protein product: CASSTSGRGTGELFF. The rearrangement links TRBV28 to TRBJ2-2; 11 bases map to TRBD2. The germline gives CDR1 MDHEN, CDR2 SYDVKM. CDR3 length: 15 amino acids. V was clipped by 5 bases and J by 5 bases; unmatched bases: 4.

The chain couples TRBV30 to TRBJ2-3; 13 bases agree with TRBD2. V lost 0 bases and J lost 2; bases outside the gene matches: 5. Germline-derived CDR1 and CDR2 are GTSNPN and SVGIG (reference sequence). This CDR3 contains 17 residues. This chain's CDR3 is CAWSVGGLAGNTDTQYF. CDR3 nucleotides: TGTGCCTGGAGTGTAGGGGGACTAGCGGGAAACACAGATACGCAGTATTTT.

The chain recombines TRBV10-3 with TRBJ1-5; 12 bases map to TRBD1. CDR1 and CDR2 from the germline V gene are ENHRY and SYGVKD. This CDR3 is 19 amino acids long. The trim removed 8 bases at V and 2 bases at J, leaving 16 bases unmatched. The CDR3 loop reads CAILLQGQGAGRGNQPQHF. In nucleotides, the CDR3 is TGTGCCATCCTTCTCCAGGGACAGGGGGCGGGAAGGGGCAATCAGCCCCAGCATTTT.

This chain links TRBV5-6 with TRBJ2-3, with 10 bases lining up with TRBD2. J lost 4 bases, V lost 1 base, and 3 bases had no gene match. CDR1 is SGHDT and CDR2 is YYEEEE in the germline V gene. This CDR3 region has 15 residues. CDR3 residues: CASSLSGRAPDTQYF. In DNA form, the CDR3 reads TGTGCCAGCAGCTTGAGCGGGAGGGCCCCAGATACGCAGTATTTT.

The chain links TRBV2 to TRBJ2-1; TRBD2 agrees at 11 bases. There are 15 residues in the CDR3. Unmatched junction bases numbered 8, after V lost 7 bases and J lost 6 bases. In germline, CDR1 is SNHLY, CDR2 FYNNEI. This CDR3 reads CASTEGLAGSNEQFF. CDR3 sequence (DNA): TGTGCCAGCACCGAAGGACTAGCGGGCTCCAATGAGCAGTTCTTC.

The genes are TRBV27 and TRBJ2-5; D possibly corresponds to TRBD1 (5 bases). V dropped 2 bases and J dropped 5 bases, with 9 bases sitting between them. Germline CDR1 is MNHEY and CDR2 is SMNVEV (reference sequence). This CDR3 is built from 13 residues. The CDR3 coding sequence is TGTGCCAGCAGTTTAACAGGATGGGAGACCCAGTACTTC. It translates to CASSLTGWETQYF.

The chain employs TRBV30 and TRBJ2-5; D perhaps matches TRBD1 (6 bases). The better agreement between TRBJ2-7 and the DNA end casts doubt on the J call. The CDR3 spans 12 residues. Germline values: CDR1 GTSNPN, CDR2 SVGIG (reference sequence). CDR3 protein: CAWSWGQSEQYF. CDR3 nucleotide sequence: TGTGCCTGGAGTTGGGGGCAGTCCGAGCAGTACTTC.

For the CDR3, the DNA is TGCGCCAGCAGCTCGGGTCTAGCGGGAGCTACGAACACCGGGGAGCTGTTTTTT. This sequence encodes CASSSGLAGATNTGELFF. The gene calls are TRBV5-1 and TRBJ2-2, with 10 bases identical to TRBD2. The J segment lost 0 bases and the V segment lost 3 bases, leaving 8 bases of the junction unmatched. The CDR3 spans 18 residues. CDR1 is SGHRS, CDR2 YFSETQ, per germline.

The chain employs TRBV6-5 and TRBJ2-7; 7 bases line up with TRBD1. Germline V gene lookup returns CDR1 MNHEY and CDR2 SVGAGI. The V and J ends lost 2 bases and 3 bases, in that order; junction bases with no gene match: 7. The CDR3 is 15 amino acids. CDR3 in amino acids: CASSYAPRGSYEQYF. The CDR3 DNA follows: TGTGCCAGCAGTTACGCCCCCAGGGGGAGCTACGAGCAGTACTTC.

This clone was seen only once. The chain combines TRBV19 with TRBJ2-5; 10 nucleotides agree with TRBD2. The V gene end was trimmed by 0 bases and the J gene end by 11 bases; junction bases not matched to a gene: 12. The CDR3 runs 16 residues. The V gene's germline CDR1 is LNHDA and CDR2 SQIVND (reference sequence). CDR3 nucleotides: TGTGCCAGTAGTATAGATTCGGCTAGCGGGAGTCGGTGGCAGTACTTC. Protein: CASSIDSASGSRWQYF.

The chain recombines TRBV5-1 with TRBJ2-2; 8 positions match TRBD1. Trimming cost V 3 bases and J 1 base; bases outside gene matches: 11. The germline CDR1 and CDR2 sequences are SGHRS and YFSETQ. The CDR3 covers 18 residues. CDR3 protein: CASSSPRTGIQNTGELFF. In DNA, the CDR3 is TGCGCCAGCAGCTCTCCTAGGACAGGGATCCAGAACACCGGGGAGCTGTTTTTT.

The chain couples TRBV4-1 to TRBJ2-7; D perhaps matches TRBD1 (5 bases). V shed 5 bases and J shed 6 bases, with 11 bases lying between them. In germline, CDR1 is MGHRA, CDR2 YSYEKL. There are 12 residues in the CDR3. CDR3 DNA: TGCGCCAGCAGCATGGGGCCGGGCGAGCAGTACTTC. Its protein is CASSMGPGEQYF.

Comment on this clone: The junction departs from the called germline gene at one end, perhaps through a read error. The rearrangement joins TRBV12-5 to TRBJ2-1; D ambiguous. Germline V gene data show CDR1 as LGHNT and CDR2 as FRNRAP. The CDR3 length is 9 residues. The CDR3 reads CDKTNEQFF. The DNA of the CDR3 is TGCGACAAAACCAATGAGCAGTTCTTC.

This clone is a singleton in its sample. This chain uses TRBV6-1 with TRBJ2-1; 15 positions match TRBD2. The ends lost 2 bases at V and 5 bases at J; junction bases unmatched: 13. Germline V lookup: CDR1 MNHNS, CDR2 SASEGT. The CDR3 is 20 amino acids. CDR3 sequence: CASSEWFARTSGRGDNEQFF. In nucleotides, the CDR3 is TGTGCCAGCAGTGAATGGTTTGCCCGGACTAGCGGGAGGGGGGACAATGAGCAGTTCTTC.

The V gene is TRBV2, the J gene TRBJ2-1, with a weak D call TRBD1 (5 bases). This CDR3 contains 15 residues. Trimming left V 6 bases short and J 5 bases short, with 17 bases between. Germline CDR1 SNHLY, CDR2 FYNNEI. The CDR3 DNA reads as TGTGCCAGCAGAGCTGAAACTGGCAGGGACAATGAGCAGTTCTTC. Its protein product is CASRAETGRDNEQFF.

The rearrangement links TRBV2 to TRBJ2-7, with D possibly being TRBD1 (6 bases). CDR1 and CDR2 from the germline V gene are SNHLY and FYNNEI. This CDR3 is built from 12 residues. Trimming cost V 6 bases and J 7 bases, with 13 bases left between them. The CDR3 DNA sequence: TGTGCCAGCAGGGCACAGGGATGGGAGCAGTACTTC. Its translation is CASRAQGWEQYF.

This chain uses TRBV7-2 with TRBJ2-5; perhaps TRBD2 as D (5 bases). There are 14 residues in the CDR3. Germline V gene lookup returns CDR1 SGHTA and CDR2 FQGNSA. Trimming removed 1 base from V and 2 bases from J, with 8 bases in between. The CDR3 DNA reads as TGTGCCAGCAGCTTAGGGACTTTTCAAGAGACCCAGTACTTC. As protein: CASSLGTFQETQYF.